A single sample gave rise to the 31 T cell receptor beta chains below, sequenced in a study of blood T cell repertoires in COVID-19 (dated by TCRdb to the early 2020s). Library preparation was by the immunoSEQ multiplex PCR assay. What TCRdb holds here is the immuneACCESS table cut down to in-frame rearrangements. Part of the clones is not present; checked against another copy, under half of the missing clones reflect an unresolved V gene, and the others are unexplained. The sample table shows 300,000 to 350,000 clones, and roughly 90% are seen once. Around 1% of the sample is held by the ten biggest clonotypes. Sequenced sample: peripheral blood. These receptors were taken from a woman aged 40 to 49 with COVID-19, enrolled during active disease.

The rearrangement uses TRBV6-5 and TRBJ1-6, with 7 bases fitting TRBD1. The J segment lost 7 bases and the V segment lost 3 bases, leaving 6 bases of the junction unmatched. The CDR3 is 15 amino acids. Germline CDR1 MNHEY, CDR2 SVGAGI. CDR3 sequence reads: CASSYDRAWNSPLHF. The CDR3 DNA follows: TGTGCCAGCAGTTATGACAGGGCTTGGAATTCACCCCTCCACTTT.

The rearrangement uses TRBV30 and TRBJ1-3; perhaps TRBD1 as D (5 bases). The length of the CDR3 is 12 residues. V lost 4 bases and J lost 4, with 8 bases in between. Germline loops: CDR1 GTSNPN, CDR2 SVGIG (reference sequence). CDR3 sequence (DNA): TGTGCCTGGACAGGGATGGGAAACACCATATATTTT. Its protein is CAWTGMGNTIYF.

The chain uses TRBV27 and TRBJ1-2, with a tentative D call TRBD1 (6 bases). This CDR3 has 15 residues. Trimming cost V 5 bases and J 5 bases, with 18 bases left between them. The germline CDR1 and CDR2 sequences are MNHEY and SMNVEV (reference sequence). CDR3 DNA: TGTGCCAGCAGTCGAACTTTCGGGACACGGTATGGCTACACCTTC. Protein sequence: CASSRTFGTRYGYTF.

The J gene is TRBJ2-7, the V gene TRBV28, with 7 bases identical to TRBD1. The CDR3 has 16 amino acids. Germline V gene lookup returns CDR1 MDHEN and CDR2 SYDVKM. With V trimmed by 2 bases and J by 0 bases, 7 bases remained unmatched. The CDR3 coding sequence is TGTGCCAGCAGTTTAACCCCGGACAGGAGCTCCTACGAGCAGTACTTC. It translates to CASSLTPDRSSYEQYF. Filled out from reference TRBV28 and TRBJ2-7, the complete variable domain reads DVKVTQSSRYLVKRTGEKVFLECVQDMDHENMFWYRQDPGLGLRLIYFSYDVKMKEKGDIPEGYSVSREKKERFSLILESASTNQTSMYLCASSLTPDRSSYEQYFGPGTRLTVT.

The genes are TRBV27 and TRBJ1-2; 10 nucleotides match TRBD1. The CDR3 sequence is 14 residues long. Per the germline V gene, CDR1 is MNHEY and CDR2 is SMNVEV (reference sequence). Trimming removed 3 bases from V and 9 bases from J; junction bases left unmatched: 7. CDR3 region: CASSFRRQGASYTF. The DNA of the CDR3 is TGTGCCAGCAGTTTTCGGAGACAGGGGGCGAGCTACACCTTC.

The CDR3 is CASSVDGDYYNEQFF. CDR3 nucleotides: TGTGCCAGCAGCGTAGATGGGGACTACTACAATGAGCAGTTCTTC. The rearrangement uses TRBV9 and TRBJ2-1, with 7 bases matching TRBD2. The V gene's germline CDR1 is SGDLS and CDR2 YYNGEE. The trim removed 0 bases at V and 3 bases at J, leaving 3 bases unmatched. The CDR3 consists of 15 residues.

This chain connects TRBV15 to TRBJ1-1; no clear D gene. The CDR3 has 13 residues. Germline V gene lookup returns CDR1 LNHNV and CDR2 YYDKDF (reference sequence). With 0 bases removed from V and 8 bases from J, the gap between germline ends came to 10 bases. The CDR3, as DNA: TGTGCCACCAGCAGAGATTTCGAGGCCGAAGCTTTCTTT. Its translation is CATSRDFEAEAFF.

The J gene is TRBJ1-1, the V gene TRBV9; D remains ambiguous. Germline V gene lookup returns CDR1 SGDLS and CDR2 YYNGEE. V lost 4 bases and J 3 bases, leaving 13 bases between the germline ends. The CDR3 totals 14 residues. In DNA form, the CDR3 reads TGTGCCAGCAGCTCCCGACCGGGTGACACTGAAGCTTTCTTT. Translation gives CASSSRPGDTEAFF.

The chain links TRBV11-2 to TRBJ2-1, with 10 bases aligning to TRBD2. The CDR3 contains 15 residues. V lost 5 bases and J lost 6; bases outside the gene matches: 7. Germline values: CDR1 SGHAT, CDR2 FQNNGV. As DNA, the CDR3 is TGTGCCAGCAGCGGACCCGGGACTAGCGTCAATGAGCAGTTCTTC. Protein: CASSGPGTSVNEQFF. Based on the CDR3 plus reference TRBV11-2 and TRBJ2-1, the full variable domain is EAGVAQSPRYKIIEKRQSVAFWCNPISGHATLYWYQQILGQGPKLLIQFQNNGVVDDSQLPKDRFSAERLKGVDSTLKIQPAKLEDSAVYLCASSGPGTSVNEQFFGPGTRLTVL.

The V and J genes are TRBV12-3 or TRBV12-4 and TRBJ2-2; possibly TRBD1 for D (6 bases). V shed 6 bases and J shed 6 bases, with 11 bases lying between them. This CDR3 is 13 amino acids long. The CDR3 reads CASRATGPGELFF. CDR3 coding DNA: TGTGCCAGCAGGGCTACAGGGCCCGGGGAGCTGTTTTTT.

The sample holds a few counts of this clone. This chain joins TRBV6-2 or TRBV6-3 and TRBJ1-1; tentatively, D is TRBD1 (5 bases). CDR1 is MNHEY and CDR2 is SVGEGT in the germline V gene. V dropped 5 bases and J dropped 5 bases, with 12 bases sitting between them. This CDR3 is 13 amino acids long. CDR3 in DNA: TGTGCCAGCAGTCTTCAGGGAGGAACTGAAGCTTTCTTT. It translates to CASSLQGGTEAFF.

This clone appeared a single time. CDR3 DNA sequence: TGTGCCAGCAGCCCGGGGGGGTTCGGCTACGAGCAGTACTTC. Translated: CASSPGGFGYEQYF. The rearrangement links TRBV7-9 to TRBJ2-7, with 8 bases matching TRBD2. This CDR3 comprises 14 residues. J gave up 3 bases and V 5 bases, and 6 bases lay outside the gene matches. From germline, CDR1 is SEHNR and CDR2 FQNEAQ (reference sequence).

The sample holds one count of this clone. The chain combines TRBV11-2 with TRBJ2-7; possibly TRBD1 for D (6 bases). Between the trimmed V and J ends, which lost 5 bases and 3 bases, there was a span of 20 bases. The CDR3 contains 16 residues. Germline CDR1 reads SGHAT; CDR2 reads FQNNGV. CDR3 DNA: TGTGCCAGCAGCCTCCAGTCTGGGGGCCCTAACTACGAGCAGTACTTC. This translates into CASSLQSGGPNYEQYF. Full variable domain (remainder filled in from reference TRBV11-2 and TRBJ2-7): EAGVAQSPRYKIIEKRQSVAFWCNPISGHATLYWYQQILGQGPKLLIQFQNNGVVDDSQLPKDRFSAERLKGVDSTLKIQPAKLEDSAVYLCASSLQSGGPNYEQYFGPGTRLTVT.

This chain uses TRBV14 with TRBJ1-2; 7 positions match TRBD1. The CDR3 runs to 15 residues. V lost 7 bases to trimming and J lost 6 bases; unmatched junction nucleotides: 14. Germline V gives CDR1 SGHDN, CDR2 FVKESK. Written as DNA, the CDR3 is TGTGCCAGCACCTTAATCGCAGGGGGGTTCGATGGCTACACCTTC. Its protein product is CASTLIAGGFDGYTF. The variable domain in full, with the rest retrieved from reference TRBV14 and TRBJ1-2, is EAGVTQFPSHSVIEKGQTVTLRCDPISGHDNLYWYRRVMGKEIKFLLHFVKESKQDESGMPNNRFLAERTGGTYSTLKVQPAELEDSGVYFCASTLIAGGFDGYTFGSGTRLTVV.

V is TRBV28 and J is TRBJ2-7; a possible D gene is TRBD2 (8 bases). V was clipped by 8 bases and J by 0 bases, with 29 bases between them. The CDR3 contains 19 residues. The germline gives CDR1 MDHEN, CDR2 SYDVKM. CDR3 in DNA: TGTGCCAGCGGAAAGACAGGGCTGATCCTAGCGGGCCGCTCCTACGAGCAGTACTTC. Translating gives CASGKTGLILAGRSYEQYF. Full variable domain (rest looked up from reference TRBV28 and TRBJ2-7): DVKVTQSSRYLVKRTGEKVFLECVQDMDHENMFWYRQDPGLGLRLIYFSYDVKMKEKGDIPEGYSVSREKKERFSLILESASTNQTSMYLCASGKTGLILAGRSYEQYFGPGTRLTVT.

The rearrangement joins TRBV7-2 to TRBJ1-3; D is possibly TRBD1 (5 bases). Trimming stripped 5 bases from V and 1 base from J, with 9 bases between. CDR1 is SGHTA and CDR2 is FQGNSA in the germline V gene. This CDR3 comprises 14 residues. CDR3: CASSPRTSGNTIYF. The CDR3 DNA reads TGTGCCAGCAGCCCCCGGACATCTGGAAACACCATATATTTT.

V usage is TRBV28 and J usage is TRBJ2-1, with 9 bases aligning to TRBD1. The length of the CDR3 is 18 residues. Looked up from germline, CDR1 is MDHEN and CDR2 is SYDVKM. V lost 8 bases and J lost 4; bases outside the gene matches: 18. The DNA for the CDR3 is TGTGCCAGCGGCCTCCCACTGCCCGGGACAGGGATTTACAATGAGCAGTTCTTC. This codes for CASGLPLPGTGIYNEQFF. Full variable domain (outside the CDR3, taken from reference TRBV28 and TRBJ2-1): DVKVTQSSRYLVKRTGEKVFLECVQDMDHENMFWYRQDPGLGLRLIYFSYDVKMKEKGDIPEGYSVSREKKERFSLILESASTNQTSMYLCASGLPLPGTGIYNEQFFGPGTRLTVL.

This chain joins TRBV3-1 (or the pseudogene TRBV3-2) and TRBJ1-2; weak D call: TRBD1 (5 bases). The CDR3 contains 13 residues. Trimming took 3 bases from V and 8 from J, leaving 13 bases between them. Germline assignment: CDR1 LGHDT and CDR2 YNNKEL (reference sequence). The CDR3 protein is CASSHNDRSGYTF. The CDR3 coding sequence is TGTGCCAGCAGCCATAACGACAGATCGGGCTACACCTTC.

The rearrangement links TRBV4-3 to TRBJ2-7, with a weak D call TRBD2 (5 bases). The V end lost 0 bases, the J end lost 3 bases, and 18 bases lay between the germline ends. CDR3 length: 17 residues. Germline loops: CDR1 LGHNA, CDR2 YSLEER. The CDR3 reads CASSQDLRETRYYEQYF. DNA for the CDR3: TGCGCCAGCAGCCAAGATCTGAGGGAGACCAGATACTACGAGCAGTACTTC.

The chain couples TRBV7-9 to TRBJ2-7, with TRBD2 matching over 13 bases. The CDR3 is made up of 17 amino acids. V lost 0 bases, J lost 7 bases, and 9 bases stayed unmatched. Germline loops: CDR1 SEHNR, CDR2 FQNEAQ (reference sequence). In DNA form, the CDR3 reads TGTGCCAGCAGCTTAGCTACACTAGCGGGAGGGCCGGATGAGCAGTACTTC. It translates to CASSLATLAGGPDEQYF.

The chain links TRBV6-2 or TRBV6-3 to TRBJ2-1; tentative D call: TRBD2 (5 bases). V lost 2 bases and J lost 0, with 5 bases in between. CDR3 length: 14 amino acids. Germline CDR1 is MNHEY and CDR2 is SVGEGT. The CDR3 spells CASSYGSSYNEQFF. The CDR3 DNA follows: TGTGCCAGCAGTTACGGGAGCTCCTACAATGAGCAGTTCTTC.

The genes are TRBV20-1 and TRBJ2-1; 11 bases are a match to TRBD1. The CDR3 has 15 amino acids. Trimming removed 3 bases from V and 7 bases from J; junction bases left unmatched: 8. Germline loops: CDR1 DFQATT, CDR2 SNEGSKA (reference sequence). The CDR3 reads CSASRGQGERNEQFF. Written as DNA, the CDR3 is TGCAGTGCTAGTAGGGGACAGGGGGAGAGGAATGAGCAGTTCTTC.

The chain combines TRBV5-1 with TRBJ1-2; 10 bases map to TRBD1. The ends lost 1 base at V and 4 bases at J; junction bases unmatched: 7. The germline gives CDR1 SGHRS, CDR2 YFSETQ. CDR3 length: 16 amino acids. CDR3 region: CASSLPRDRGPYGYTF. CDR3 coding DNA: TGCGCCAGCAGCTTGCCCCGGGACAGGGGACCCTATGGCTACACCTTC.

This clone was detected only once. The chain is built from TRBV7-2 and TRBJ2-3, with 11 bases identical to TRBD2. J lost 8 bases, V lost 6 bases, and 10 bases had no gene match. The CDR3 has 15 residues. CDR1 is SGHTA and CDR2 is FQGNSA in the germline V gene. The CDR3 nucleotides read TGTGCCAGCAGTTCGTTACTAGCGGGAGAGTCTACGCAGTATTTT. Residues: CASSSLLAGESTQYF.

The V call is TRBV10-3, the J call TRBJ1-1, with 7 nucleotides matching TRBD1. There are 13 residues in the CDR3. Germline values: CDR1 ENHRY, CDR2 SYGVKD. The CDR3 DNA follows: TGTGCTGCCCGGACAGGTCCTAACACTGAAGCTTTCTTT. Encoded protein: CAARTGPNTEAFF.

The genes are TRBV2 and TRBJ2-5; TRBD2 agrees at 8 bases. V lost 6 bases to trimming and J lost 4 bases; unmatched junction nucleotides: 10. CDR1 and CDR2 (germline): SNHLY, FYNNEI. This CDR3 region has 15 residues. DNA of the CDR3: TGTGCCAGCAGACATCCGGGACTAGTGTCAGAGACCCAGTACTTC. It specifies CASRHPGLVSETQYF.

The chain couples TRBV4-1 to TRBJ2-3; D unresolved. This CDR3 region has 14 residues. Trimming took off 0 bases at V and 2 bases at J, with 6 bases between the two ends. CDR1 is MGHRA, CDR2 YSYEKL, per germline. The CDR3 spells CASSQDISTDTQYF. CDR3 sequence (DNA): TGCGCCAGCAGCCAAGATATCTCCACAGATACGCAGTATTTT.

CDR3 nucleotide sequence: TGTGCCAGCAGTTACTCGGGACAGGGGAGCTATGGCTACACCTTC. The encoded protein is CASSYSGQGSYGYTF. This sequence joins TRBV6-6 and TRBJ1-2, with TRBD1 identical over 10 bases. The CDR3 sequence is 15 residues long. Germline-derived CDR1 and CDR2 are MNHNY and SVGAGI (reference sequence). Germline trimming cut 0 bases from V and 4 bases from J; bases unmatched to any gene: 2.

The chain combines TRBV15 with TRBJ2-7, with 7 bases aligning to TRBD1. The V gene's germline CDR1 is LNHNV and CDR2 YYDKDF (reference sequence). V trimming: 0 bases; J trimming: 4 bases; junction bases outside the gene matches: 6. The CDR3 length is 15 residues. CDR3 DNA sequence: TGTGCCACCAGCAGAGAGGGGACAGATGATTACGAGCAGTACTTC. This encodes CATSREGTDDYEQYF.

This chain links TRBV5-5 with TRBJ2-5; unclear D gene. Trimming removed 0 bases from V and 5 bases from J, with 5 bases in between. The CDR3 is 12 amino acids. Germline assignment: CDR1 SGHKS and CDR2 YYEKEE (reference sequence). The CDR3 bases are TGTGCCAGCAGCTTGGCTAAGGAGACCCAGTACTTC. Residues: CASSLAKETQYF. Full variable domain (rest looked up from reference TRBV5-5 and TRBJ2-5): DAGVTQSPTHLIKTRGQQVTLRCSPISGHKSVSWYQQVLGQGPQFIFQYYEKEERGRGNFPDRFSARQFPNYSSELNVNALLLGDSALYLCASSLAKETQYFGPGTRLLVL.

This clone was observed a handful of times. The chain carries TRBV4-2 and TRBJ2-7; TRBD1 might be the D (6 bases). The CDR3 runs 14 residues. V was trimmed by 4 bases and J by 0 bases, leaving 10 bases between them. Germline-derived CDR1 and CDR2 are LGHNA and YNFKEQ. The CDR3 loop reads CASSRTESSYEQYF. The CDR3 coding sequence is TGTGCCAGCAGCCGGACAGAGAGCTCCTACGAGCAGTACTTC.